These 9 T cell receptor beta chains were sequenced from one sample in a study of T cell changes during pregnancy in multiple sclerosis. Sequencing used immunoSEQ multiplex PCR; TCRdb keeps in-frame clones, though not all of them. The repertoire holds 52,000 or so clones, with nearly 95% as singletons. The specimen was CD4+ T cells from peripheral blood mononuclear cells, collected in the second trimester of pregnancy. Receptors originate from a female donor with multiple sclerosis, enrolled in a pregnancy study.

The gene calls are TRBV10-3 and TRBJ2-1; D gene unclear. In germline, CDR1 is ENHRY, CDR2 SYGVKD. The CDR3 runs to 11 residues. V was shortened by 4 bases and J by 8 bases, with 6 bases between the two germline ends. The CDR3 sequence: CAISVADEQFF. The CDR3 region has the DNA TGTGCCATCAGTGTAGCCGATGAGCAGTTCTTC.

The chain carries TRBV28 and TRBJ1-3; D uncertain. Trimming removed 1 base from V and 1 base from J, with 11 bases in between. The CDR3 spans 16 residues. CDR1 and CDR2 from the germline V gene are MDHEN and SYDVKM. CDR3 in amino acids: CASSLLGSRSGNTIYF. CDR3 in DNA: TGTGCCAGCAGTTTATTAGGGAGTCGGTCTGGAAACACCATATATTTT. The variable domain in full, with the rest retrieved from reference TRBV28 and TRBJ1-3, is DVKVTQSSRYLVKRTGEKVFLECVQDMDHENMFWYRQDPGLGLRLIYFSYDVKMKEKGDIPEGYSVSREKKERFSLILESASTNQTSMYLCASSLLGSRSGNTIYFGEGSWLTVV.

The chain uses TRBV7-2 and TRBJ1-2; 8 nucleotides agree with TRBD1. CDR1 and CDR2 from the germline V gene are SGHTA and FQGNSA. With 0 bases clipped from V and 6 bases from J, the junction kept 9 bases outside the gene matches. The CDR3 covers 16 residues. DNA for the CDR3: TGTGCCAGCAGCTTAGCACTAACGACAGGGGATGATGGCTACACCTTC. It is translated as CASSLALTTGDDGYTF.

This CDR3 is CASSLSNRDSLPPATEAFF. CDR3 DNA sequence: TGTGCCAGCAGCTTATCTAATAGGGACAGCCTCCCCCCGGCCACTGAAGCTTTCTTT. The chain joins TRBV7-9 to TRBJ1-1; the match to TRBD1 covers 7 bases. The CDR3 consists of 19 residues. The J segment lost 4 bases and the V segment lost 2 bases, leaving 19 bases of the junction unmatched. CDR1 SEHNR and CDR2 FQNEAQ come from the germline V gene (reference sequence).

V and J are TRBV12-5 and TRBJ1-5; D remains ambiguous. V was trimmed by 0 bases and J by 2 bases, leaving 14 bases between them. The CDR3 has 17 residues. CDR1 is LGHNT, CDR2 FRNRAP, per germline. The CDR3 spells CASGLVVAGSGNQPQHF. The CDR3 region has the DNA TGTGCTAGTGGTTTGGTAGTGGCGGGATCGGGCAATCAGCCCCAGCATTTT.

The chain links TRBV19 to TRBJ2-3, with D unclear. This CDR3 contains 12 residues. Germline assignment: CDR1 LNHDA and CDR2 SQIVND (reference sequence). V was cut by 5 bases and J by 2 bases, with 5 bases left in between. This chain's CDR3 is CASSSLTDTQYF. The CDR3 DNA sequence: TGTGCCAGTAGTTCCCTCACAGATACGCAGTATTTT. Full variable domain (missing parts from reference TRBV19 and TRBJ2-3): DGGITQSPKYLFRKEGQNVTLSCEQNLNHDAMYWYRQDPGQGLRLIYYSQIVNDFQKGDIAEGYSVSREKKESFPLTVTSAQKNPTAFYLCASSSLTDTQYFGPGTRLTVL.

The DNA for the CDR3 is TGCGCCAGCAGCTTAGAGGGACTAGCGGGGAATGAGCAGTTCTTC. Translated, it gives CASSLEGLAGNEQFF. The V and J genes are TRBV5-1 and TRBJ2-1, with TRBD2 identical over 13 bases. Unmatched junction bases numbered 3, after V lost 2 bases and J lost 7 bases. The germline gives CDR1 SGHRS, CDR2 YFSETQ. This CDR3 region has 15 residues.

The genes are TRBV4-1 and TRBJ1-6; D remains ambiguous. CDR3 size: 13 residues. Germline lookup yields CDR1 MGHRA and CDR2 YSYEKL. V lost 0 bases to trimming and J lost 11 bases, with 8 bases between them. CDR3 in DNA: TGCGCCAGCAGCCAAGATCGAGGAACACCCCTCCACTTT. Encoded protein: CASSQDRGTPLHF.

The chain uses TRBV27 and TRBJ2-1; TRBD2 agrees at 7 bases. The V gene's germline CDR1 is MNHEY and CDR2 SMNVEV (reference sequence). The junction had 5 bases not matched to a gene; V was cut back by 2 bases and J by 1 base. The CDR3 runs to 16 residues. The CDR3 bases are TGTGCCAGCAGTTTACGGGCGGGAGATTCCTACAATGAGCAGTTCTTC. Its protein product is CASSLRAGDSYNEQFF.